This T cell receptor beta chain originates from a study of T cell repertoires in cytomegalovirus infection (dated by TCRdb to the late 2010s). Regarding the study in general: Recently identified HLA-C-restricted CMV epitopes, whose presentation resists viral immunomodulation, were targeted by peptide stimulations together with well-studied HLA-B-restricted epitopes. Donor HLA type was relevant to the analysis, as public TCR beta signatures indicated carriage of CMV infection together with the matching HLA type. The study at large found these results: Carriers of CMV infection plus the relevant HLA type were discriminated by the cumulative frequency of public TCR beta family members in the study cohort and in an independent roughly 340-donor cohort. The ex vivo response was dominated by HLA-C-restricted CMV-specific TCR beta clonotypes, which also provided the single most frequent clonotype in two of eight donors.

The sample's treatment or condition, from its label and the paper: in vitro stimulation with specific CMV peptide epitopes to enrich CMV-specific T cells. Sequencer: Illumina HiSeq 1500. The public reads were reanalyzed by TCRdb: fastp trimming at Q25, MiXCR alignment, in-frame beta chains only. Each CDR3 protein gets just one entry, which takes the most common genes and DNA from the rows behind it. For this sample the table gives about 34,000 distinct CDR3 sequences, of which 52% were detected only once. The ten most abundant clones make up approximately 92% of the sample. As concerns this clonotype: This clone's antigen is unknown. No quality values exist for individual bases; no much larger clone is one base distant.

The sequencing used CD8+ T cells from cultured PBMCs, collected from culture after CMV antigen stimulation. This TCR came from a human donor in good health (CMV status not recorded). Some clones in this sample may be carry-over from other donors' samples.

In nucleotides, the sequence is TGTGCCAGCAGTGAAGCGGGCAATCAGCCCCAGCATTTT. It encodes CASSEAGNQPQHF. Recombination connected TRBV6-4 to TRBJ1-5, with the D gene call left open. CDR1 and CDR2, looked up from the germline V gene, are MRHNA and SNTAGT. Spanning cysteine to phenylalanine, the CDR3 consists of 13 amino acids. Only the CDR3 portion is preserved as DNA: 39 bases, with reading frame beginning at the first base. The V and J ends are trimmed by 3 bases and 2 bases, leaving 5 bases between them.